This T cell receptor beta chain was found in a study of T cell changes during pregnancy in multiple sclerosis. From germline, CDR1 is SGHNT and CDR2 YYREEE (reference sequence). This CDR3 has 18 amino acids. V trimming: 1 base; J trimming: 2 bases; junction bases outside the gene matches: 13. Method: immunoSEQ multiplex PCR; TCRdb's copy keeps in-frame clones and lacks some. The data hold about 59,000 clones, with 91% observed a single time. This rearrangement joins TRBV5-4 to TRBJ1-1; 8 bases are shared with TRBD1. The TCR sequence derives from a female donor with multiple sclerosis, enrolled in a pregnancy study. This specimen consisted of peripheral blood, obtained before pregnancy. As DNA, the CDR3 is TGTGCCAGCAGCTTGTGGTGGAATCCGGGACAGGTTAACACTGAAGCTTTCTTT. Protein: CASSLWWNPGQVNTEAFF.